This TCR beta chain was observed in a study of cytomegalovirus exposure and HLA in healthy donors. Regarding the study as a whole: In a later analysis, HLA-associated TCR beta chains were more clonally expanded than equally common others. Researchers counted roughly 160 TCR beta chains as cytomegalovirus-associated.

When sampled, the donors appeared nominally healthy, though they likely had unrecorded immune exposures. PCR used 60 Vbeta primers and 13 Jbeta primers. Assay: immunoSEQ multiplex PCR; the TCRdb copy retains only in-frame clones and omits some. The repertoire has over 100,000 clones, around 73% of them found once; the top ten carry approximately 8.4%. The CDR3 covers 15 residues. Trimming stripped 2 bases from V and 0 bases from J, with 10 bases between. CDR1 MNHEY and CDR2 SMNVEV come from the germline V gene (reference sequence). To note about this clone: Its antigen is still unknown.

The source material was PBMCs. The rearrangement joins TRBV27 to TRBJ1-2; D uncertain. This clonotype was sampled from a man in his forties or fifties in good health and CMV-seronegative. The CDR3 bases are TGTGCCAGCAGTTTAATGGCAGAGGCTAACTATGGCTACACCTTC. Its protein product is CASSLMAEANYGYTF.